The rows below give T cell receptor beta chains drawn from one sample of a study of technical replicates of blood from four donors. Some clones are missing from TCRdb's copy, which holds only in-frame ones; the method was immunoSEQ multiplex PCR. This sample has around 80,000 clones; approximately 94% occur once, and the top ten carry 0.38%. Sequenced: T cells isolated from PBMCs. Receptors were obtained from a human donor in good health. Each CDR3 is given with its conserved first and last residue. Each record gives: V gene, D gene, clone size, J gene, CDR3 DNA, CDR3 protein. The D gene is left open where the match is weak. Expanded clones get a size class; other rows say once, few or many, or leave the size out.

>TRBV29-1|-|-|TRBJ2-6
TGCAGCGTCAGGGACTCTGGGGCCAACGTCCTGACTTTC
CSVRDSGANVLTF
>TRBV5-3|TRBD1|-|TRBJ2-7
TGTGCCAGAAGCTTGGCTGGGACAGGGAGCTCCTACGAGCAGTACTTC
CARSLAGTGSSYEQYF
>TRBV12-5|-|-|TRBJ1-5
TGTGCTAGTGGTTTGCAGGAAAATCAGCCCCAGCATTTT
CASGLQENQPQHF
>TRBV5-1|-|-|TRBJ2-7
TGCGCCAGCAGCTCGGCGGTTCTTACAGGGATTTTCTACGAGCAGTACTTC
CASSSAVLTGIFYEQYF
>TRBV9|TRBD2|-|TRBJ2-7
TGTGCCAGCAGCGTAGAGTATAGCGGGATACTAGGCGAGCAGTACTTC
CASSVEYSGILGEQYF
>TRBV11-2|TRBD1|-|TRBJ2-2
TGTGCCAGCAGCTTAACGCGGGACAGGCTTTCCGGGGAGCTGTTTTTT
CASSLTRDRLSGELFF
>TRBV12-1|-|-|TRBJ2-3
TGTGCCAGCAGCTTGGTACGGACTAATATCTCAGTCGTCGATACGCAGTATTTT
CASSLVRTNISVVDTQYF
>TRBV10-3|-|-|TRBJ2-1
TGTGCCATCAGGTCACGACTTACTGAGCAGTTCTTC
CAIRSRLTEQFF
>TRBV5-1|-|once|TRBJ2-2
TGCGCCAGCAGCTTGCTGCGGGTAAACACCGGGGAGCTGTTTTTT
CASSLLRVNTGELFF
>TRBV11-3|-|once|TRBJ2-7
TGTGCCAGCAGCTTAAGTGAGGGCATTGTCCACGAGCAGTACTTC
CASSLSEGIVHEQYF
>TRBV4-2|TRBD2|few|TRBJ2-3
TGTGCCAGCAGCCAAGAAGTCAGGCTAGCGGGTTACACAGATACGCAGTATTTT
CASSQEVRLAGYTDTQYF
>TRBV7-2|-|-|TRBJ2-5
TGTGCCAGCAGCAAGGACAGAGTTTCTCAAGAGACCCAGTACTTC
CASSKDRVSQETQYF
>TRBV7-9|-|-|TRBJ1-2
TGTGCCAGCAGCTTACCCGTCAACTATGGCTACACCTTC
CASSLPVNYGYTF
>TRBV29-1|TRBD1|-|TRBJ1-2
TGCAGCGTTCTGGGACAGGGGACTTATGGCTACACCTTC
CSVLGQGTYGYTF
>TRBV27|-|-|TRBJ1-3
TGTGCGAGTAGAAGCTCTGGAAACACCATATATTTT
CASRSSGNTIYF
>TRBV7-8|TRBD1|-|TRBJ1-1
TGTGCCAGCAGCTTTGGGACAGCCCCCAACACTGAAGCTTTCTTT
CASSFGTAPNTEAFF
>TRBV6-5|TRBD1|-|TRBJ1-2
TGTGCCAGCAGTTACTCAGGGACAGAACGGTACTATGGCTACACCTTC
CASSYSGTERYYGYTF
>TRBV5-4|TRBD1|-|TRBJ2-5
TGTGCCAGCAGCGTCGACAGGGGGCGCGGGCAGACCCAGTACTTC
CASSVDRGRGQTQYF
>TRBV12-1|-|-|TRBJ2-3
TGTGCCAGCAGCGCGACCTCCGGGACAGGAAGCACAGATACGCAGTATTTT
CASSATSGTGSTDTQYF
>TRBV10-3|-|-|TRBJ1-2
TGTGCCATCAATTTTGGGGCCGTCGGAGGCTACACCTTC
CAINFGAVGGYTF
>TRBV6-5|-|once|TRBJ1-5
TGTGCCAGCAGTTACTCGTCCGGACACAATCAGCCCCAGCATTTT
CASSYSSGHNQPQHF
>TRBV5-1|TRBD2|-|TRBJ2-3
TGCGCCAGCAGCTTGGCGACTAGCGGGGTCACAGATACGCAGTATTTT
CASSLATSGVTDTQYF
>TRBV5-1|TRBD1|-|TRBJ2-5
TGCGCCAGCAGCCTAGGGCCGGGACAGGAGACCCAGTACTTC
CASSLGPGQETQYF
>TRBV7-9|TRBD1|-|TRBJ1-4
TGTGCCAGCAGCAAACCGGGACAGGGGAGGGATGAAAAACTGTTTTTT
CASSKPGQGRDEKLFF
>TRBV15|-|-|TRBJ2-7
TGTGCCACCAGCAGAGCCCGCGGTAGCTCCTACGAGCAGTACTTC
CATSRARGSSYEQYF
>TRBV6-5|TRBD1|-|TRBJ2-3
TGTGCCAGCACCCAGACAGGGAGCACAGATACGCAGTATTTT
CASTQTGSTDTQYF
>TRBV27|TRBD1|-|TRBJ2-5
TGTGCCAGCAGTTCCATTCCGGGACAGGGGCTGAGTGAACGGGAGACCCAGTACTTC
CASSSIPGQGLSERETQYF